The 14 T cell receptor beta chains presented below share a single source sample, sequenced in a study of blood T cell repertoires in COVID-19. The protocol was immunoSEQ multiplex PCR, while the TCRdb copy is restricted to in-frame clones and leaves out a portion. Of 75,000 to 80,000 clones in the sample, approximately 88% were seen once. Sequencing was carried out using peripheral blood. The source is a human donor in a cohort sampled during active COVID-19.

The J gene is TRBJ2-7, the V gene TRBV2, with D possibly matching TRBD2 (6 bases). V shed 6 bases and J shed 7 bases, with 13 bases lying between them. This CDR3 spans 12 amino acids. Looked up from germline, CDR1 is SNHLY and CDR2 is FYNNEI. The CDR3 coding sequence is TGTGCCAGCAGGGAGGGATTTAAGGAGCAGTACTTC. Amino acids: CASREGFKEQYF.

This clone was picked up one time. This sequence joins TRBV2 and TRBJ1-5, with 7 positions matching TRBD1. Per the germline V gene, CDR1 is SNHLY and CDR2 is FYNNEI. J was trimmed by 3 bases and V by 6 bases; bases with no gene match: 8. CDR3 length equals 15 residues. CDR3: CASSLLGQHNQPQHF. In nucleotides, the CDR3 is TGTGCCAGCAGCCTGTTGGGACAGCACAATCAGCCCCAGCATTTT.

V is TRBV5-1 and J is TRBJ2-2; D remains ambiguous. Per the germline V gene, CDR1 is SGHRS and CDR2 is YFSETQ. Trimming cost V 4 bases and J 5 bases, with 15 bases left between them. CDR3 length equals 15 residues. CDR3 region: CASSPLRSGTGELFF. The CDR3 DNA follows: TGCGCCAGCAGCCCCCTCCGTAGTGGTACCGGGGAGCTGTTTTTT. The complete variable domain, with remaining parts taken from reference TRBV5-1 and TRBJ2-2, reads KAGVTQTPRYLIKTRGQQVTLSCSPISGHRSVSWYQQTPGQGLQFLFEYFSETQRNKGNFPGRFSGRQFSNSRSEMNVSTLELGDSALYLCASSPLRSGTGELFFGEGSRLTVL.

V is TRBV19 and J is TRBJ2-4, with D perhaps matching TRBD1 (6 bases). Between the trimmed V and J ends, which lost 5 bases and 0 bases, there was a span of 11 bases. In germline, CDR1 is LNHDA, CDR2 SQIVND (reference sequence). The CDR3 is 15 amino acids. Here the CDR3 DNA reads TGTGCCAGTAGTCGGGCAGGGGAAGCCAAAAACATTCAGTACTTC. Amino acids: CASSRAGEAKNIQYF.

The CDR3 bases are TGTGCCAGCTCACCAACTAGCGGGGGGGGTATGGATGAGCAGTTCTTC. Translation gives CASSPTSGGGMDEQFF. The chain joins TRBV18 to TRBJ2-1, with TRBD2 identical over 13 bases. Germline V gene data show CDR1 as KGHSH and CDR2 as LQKENI. This CDR3 region has 16 residues. Unmatched junction bases numbered 6, after V lost 2 bases and J lost 8 bases.

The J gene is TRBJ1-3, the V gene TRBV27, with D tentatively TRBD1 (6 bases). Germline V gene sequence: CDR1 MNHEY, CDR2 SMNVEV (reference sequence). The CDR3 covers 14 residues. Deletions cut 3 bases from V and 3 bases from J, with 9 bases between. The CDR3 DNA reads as TGTGCCAGCAGTTTGCGGGGGCTTGGAAACACCATATATTTT. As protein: CASSLRGLGNTIYF.

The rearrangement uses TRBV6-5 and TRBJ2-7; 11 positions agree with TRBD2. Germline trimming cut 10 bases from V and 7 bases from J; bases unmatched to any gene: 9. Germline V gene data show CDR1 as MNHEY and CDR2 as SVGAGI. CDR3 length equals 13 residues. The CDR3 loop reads CATLSGRAGEQYF. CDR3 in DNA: TGTGCCACCCTTAGCGGGAGGGCTGGGGAGCAGTACTTC.

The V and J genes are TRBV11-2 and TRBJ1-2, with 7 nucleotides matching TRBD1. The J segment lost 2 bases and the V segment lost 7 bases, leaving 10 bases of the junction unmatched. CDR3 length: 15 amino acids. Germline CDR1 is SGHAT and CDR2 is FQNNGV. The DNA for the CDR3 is TGTGCCAGCAACGATAACACAGGGGCCAACTATGGCTACACCTTC. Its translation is CASNDNTGANYGYTF.

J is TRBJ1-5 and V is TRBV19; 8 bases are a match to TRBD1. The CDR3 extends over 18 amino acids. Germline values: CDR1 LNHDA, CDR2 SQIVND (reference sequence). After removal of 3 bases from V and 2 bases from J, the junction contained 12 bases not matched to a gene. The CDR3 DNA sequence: TGTGCCAGTAGTATGCGCCCAGGGGGCTGGGACGGCAATCAGCCCCAGCATTTT. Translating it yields CASSMRPGGWDGNQPQHF. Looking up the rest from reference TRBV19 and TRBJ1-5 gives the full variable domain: DGGITQSPKYLFRKEGQNVTLSCEQNLNHDAMYWYRQDPGQGLRLIYYSQIVNDFQKGDIAEGYSVSREKKESFPLTVTSAQKNPTAFYLCASSMRPGGWDGNQPQHFGDGTRLSIL.

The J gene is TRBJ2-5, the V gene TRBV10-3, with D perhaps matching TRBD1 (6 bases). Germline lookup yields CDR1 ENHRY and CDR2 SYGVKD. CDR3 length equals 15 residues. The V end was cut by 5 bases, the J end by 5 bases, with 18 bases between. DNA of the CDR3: TGTGCCATCAGTTCGCCCCCAACAGGGATGGAGACCCAGTACTTC. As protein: CAISSPPTGMETQYF.

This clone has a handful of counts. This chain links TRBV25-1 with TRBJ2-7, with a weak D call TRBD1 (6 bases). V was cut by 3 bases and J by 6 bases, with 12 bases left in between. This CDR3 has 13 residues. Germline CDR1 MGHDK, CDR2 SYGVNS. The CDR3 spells CASSEVTGSEQYF. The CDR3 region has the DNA TGTGCCAGCAGTGAGGTAACAGGGTCCGAGCAGTACTTC.

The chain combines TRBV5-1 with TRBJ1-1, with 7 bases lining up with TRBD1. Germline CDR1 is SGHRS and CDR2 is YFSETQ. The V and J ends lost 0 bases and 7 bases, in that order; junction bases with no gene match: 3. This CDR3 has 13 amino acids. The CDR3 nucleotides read TGCGCCAGCAGCTTGGCCAGGGGGGTTGAAGCTTTCTTT. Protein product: CASSLARGVEAFF.

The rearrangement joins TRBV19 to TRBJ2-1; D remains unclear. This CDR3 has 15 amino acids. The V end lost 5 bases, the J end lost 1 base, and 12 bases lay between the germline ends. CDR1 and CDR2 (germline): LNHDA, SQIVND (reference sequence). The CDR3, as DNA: TGTGCCAGTAGTTATACCACATCGTCCTACAATGAGCAGTTCTTC. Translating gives CASSYTTSSYNEQFF. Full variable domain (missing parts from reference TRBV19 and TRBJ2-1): DGGITQSPKYLFRKEGQNVTLSCEQNLNHDAMYWYRQDPGQGLRLIYYSQIVNDFQKGDIAEGYSVSREKKESFPLTVTSAQKNPTAFYLCASSYTTSSYNEQFFGPGTRLTVL.

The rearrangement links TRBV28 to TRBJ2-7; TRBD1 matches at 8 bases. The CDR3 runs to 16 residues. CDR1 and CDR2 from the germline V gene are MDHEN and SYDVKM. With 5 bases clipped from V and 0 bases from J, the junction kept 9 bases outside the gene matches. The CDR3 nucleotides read TGTGCCAGCAGTCCCAGGGGGCAGGGGTCCTCCTACGAGCAGTACTTC. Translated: CASSPRGQGSSYEQYF. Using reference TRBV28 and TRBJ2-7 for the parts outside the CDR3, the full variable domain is DVKVTQSSRYLVKRTGEKVFLECVQDMDHENMFWYRQDPGLGLRLIYFSYDVKMKEKGDIPEGYSVSREKKERFSLILESASTNQTSMYLCASSPRGQGSSYEQYFGPGTRLTVT.